The T cell receptor (beta chain) described here comes from a study of T-cell reconstitution after alpha-beta-depleted transplantation in children. For TCRbeta, the library was prepared with unique molecular identifiers. From the PCR reads, TCRdb called clonotypes with MiXCR, one entry per CDR3 protein. Of just under 550,000 distinct CDR3 sequences listed, around 20% are singletons. Germline loops: CDR1 SEHNR, CDR2 FQNEAQ (reference sequence). Trimming removed 6 bases at V and 0 bases at J, with 20 bases between. This CDR3 contains 17 residues. The receptor was derived from a human donor who donated a stem cell graft to a child with acute lymphoblastic leukemia. The material sequenced was PBMCs from the stem cell graft donor, taken from the stem cell graft. The genes are TRBV7-9 and TRBJ1-2; D is perhaps TRBD1 (6 bases). The CDR3 bases are TGTGCCAGCAGTCCAGGGGCTGTCGGAGCCGCTAACTATGGCTACACCTTC. Its protein is CASSPGAVGAANYGYTF.